This is a list of T cell receptor beta chains from one sample in a study of blood T cell repertoires in COVID-19. The method was immunoSEQ multiplex PCR; TCRdb's version includes in-frame clones alone and lacks a portion of them. The sample has 150,000 to 200,000 clones; 70% to 80% are singletons. The specimen was peripheral blood. These receptors originate from a woman in her 40s with COVID-19, enrolled during active disease. The CDR3 runs from the conserved cysteine through the conserved F or W. Fields, in order: clone size, CDR3 length, J gene, D gene, V gene, CDR3 DNA, CDR3 protein. A D gene is named only where the DNA matches it firmly. Not all rows give a size; the values are once, few, many and, for expanded clones, a class.

once	15	TRBJ1-5	NA	TRBV3-1/TRBV3-2	TGTGCCAGCAGCCAAGATTCAACAGGCAGTCAGCCCCAGCATTTT	CASSQDSTGSQPQHF
many	16	TRBJ1-6	NA	TRBV28	TGTGCCAGCAGTTCGGGAGGGGGGGCGCTCGGTTCACCCCTCCACTTT	CASSSGGGALGSPLHF
NA	11	TRBJ2-7	TRBD2	TRBV20-1	TGCAGTGCCAGGCGGGAGGGCGAGCAGTACTTC	CSARREGEQYF
NA	14	TRBJ2-7	TRBD2	TRBV2	TGTGCCAGCAGGTGGGGGGGGAGCCCTACGAAGCAGTACTTC	CASRWGGSPTKQYF
few	18	TRBJ1-6	NA	TRBV30	TGTGCCTGGAGTGTTGGCCCCCCGGGGGGTTCCTATAATTCACCCCTCCACTTT	CAWSVGPPGGSYNSPLHF
NA	13	TRBJ1-2	TRBD1	TRBV29-1	TGCAGCGTGTATCGAACAGGGGGCGGGGGCTACACCTTC	CSVYRTGGGGYTF
NA	16	TRBJ1-2	NA	TRBV2	TGTGCCAGCAGTGAGGGAGGGGGGGTCCGCGCCGATGGCTACACCTTC	CASSEGGGVRADGYTF
NA	14	TRBJ2-6	NA	TRBV29-1	TGCAGCGTTGAATCCAACTCTGGGGCCAACGTCCTGACTTTC	CSVESNSGANVLTF
NA	14	TRBJ2-1	TRBD1	TRBV5-1	TGCGCCAGCAGCGTGGGACAGGCCCGCGATGAGCAGTTCTTC	CASSVGQARDEQFF
NA	13	TRBJ1-2	TRBD1	TRBV2	TGTGCCAGCATCCGGGACAGGCGCTATGGCTACACCTTC	CASIRDRRYGYTF
NA	13	TRBJ1-2	TRBD1	TRBV7-2	TGTGCCAGCACCCACGACAGGGTAGCCGGCTACACCTTC	CASTHDRVAGYTF
NA	16	TRBJ2-7	TRBD2	TRBV4-1	TGCGCCAGCAGCCAGGCTGGGACTAGCGGGAATTTTAAGCAGTACTTC	CASSQAGTSGNFKQYF
NA	18	TRBJ2-2	NA	TRBV10-1	TGCGCCAGCAGGGGAGGGAAAAAGAGGACAGTAAAAGCCGGGGAGCTGTTTTTT	CASRGGKKRTVKAGELFF
many	17	TRBJ2-7	NA	TRBV10-3	TGTGCCATCAGTGAGTCGAGCCTAGACTCGCTTTCCTACGAGCAGTACTTC	CAISESSLDSLSYEQYF
NA	13	TRBJ1-1	TRBD1	TRBV19	TGTGCCAGTAGACCAGGGGGTTTGACTGAAGCTTTCTTT	CASRPGGLTEAFF
NA	18	TRBJ2-2	TRBD2	TRBV5-4	TGTGCCAGCAGCCCGGGACTAGCGGGAGAGGTGACCACCGGGGAGCTGTTTTTT	CASSPGLAGEVTTGELFF
NA	15	TRBJ1-3	NA	TRBV4-3	TGCGCCAGCAGCCAAGATTCCGGGGCTGGAAACACCATATATTTT	CASSQDSGAGNTIYF
NA	13	TRBJ1-2	NA	TRBV6-5	TGTGCCAGCAGGGGGGCCGATAACTATGGCTACACCTTC	CASRGADNYGYTF
NA	14	TRBJ1-1	NA	TRBV9	TGTGCCAGCAGCGTAGCAGGGAGGGGCACTGAAGCTTTCTTT	CASSVAGRGTEAFF
few	14	TRBJ2-3	NA	TRBV7-2	TGTGCCAGCAGCTCCCAGGGGTTCGCAGATACGCAGTATTTT	CASSSQGFADTQYF
few	15	TRBJ2-7	TRBD1	TRBV5-1	TGCGCCAGCAGCTTGGACCCAGGGGGCGTCTACGAGCAGTACTTC	CASSLDPGGVYEQYF
NA	16	TRBJ2-2	TRBD1	TRBV5-1	TGCGCCAGCAGCCTCCAAGGACAGGGTGCCACCGGGGAGCTGTTTTTT	CASSLQGQGATGELFF
NA	13	TRBJ2-3	NA	TRBV6-5	TGTGCCAGCAGTTACTCGAGGTCCGATACGCAGTATTTT	CASSYSRSDTQYF
NA	10	TRBJ2-7	NA	TRBV6-5	TGTGCCACAGGGGTGGGTGAGCAGTACTTC	CATGVGEQYF